The 32 T cell receptor beta chains below come from one sample, sequenced in a study of T cells in Graves' hyperthyroidism and ophthalmopathy. RNA transcripts were the template for amplifying TCR beta CDR3 regions. HTBI primers were employed in a first-round RT-PCR of the TCR CDR3. Using its own MiXCR run on the multiplex PCR reads, TCRdb lists one record per CDR3 protein. The table shows around 620,000 distinct CDR3 sequences, with about a sixth occurring only once. The specimen sequenced was blood. Receptor source: a woman younger than 45 with Graves' hyperthyroidism.

This chain joins TRBV6-2 or TRBV6-3 and TRBJ2-7; 13 bases are shared with TRBD2. The V gene end was trimmed by 5 bases and the J gene end by 6 bases; junction bases not matched to a gene: 7. Per germline, CDR1 MNHEY and CDR2 SVGEGT. The CDR3 spans 15 residues. CDR3 sequence reads: CASSQLAGGPREQYF. CDR3 sequence (DNA): TGTGCCAGCAGTCAACTAGCGGGAGGGCCTCGCGAGCAGTACTTC.

V gene TRBV5-1 combines with J gene TRBJ1-2; TRBD1 is a possible D gene (5 bases). Looked up from germline, CDR1 is SGHRS and CDR2 is YFSETQ. The CDR3 consists of 15 residues. Trimming stripped 4 bases from V and 5 bases from J, with 18 bases between. CDR3 sequence: CASSPAFGTRYGYTF. In nucleotides, the CDR3 is TGCGCCAGCAGCCCGGCGTTCGGGACTCGGTATGGCTACACCTTC.

This chain uses TRBV6-1 with TRBJ1-2; unclear D gene. V lost 2 bases and J lost 0, with 4 bases in between. Germline loops: CDR1 MNHNS, CDR2 SASEGT. The CDR3 loop spans 13 amino acids. The CDR3 region is CASSERANYGYTF. DNA for the CDR3: TGTGCCAGCAGTGAAAGGGCTAACTATGGCTACACCTTC.

This clonotype was seen more than once but under ten times. V and J are TRBV9 and TRBJ2-1; 8 bases align to TRBD2. The V gene's germline CDR1 is SGDLS and CDR2 YYNGEE. There are 16 residues in the CDR3. The J segment lost 6 bases and the V segment lost 4 bases, leaving 12 bases of the junction unmatched. The CDR3 DNA reads as TGTGCCAGCAGCCCTTCCGCCGGGACTAGATCCAATGAGCAGTTCTTC. Translated, it gives CASSPSAGTRSNEQFF.

There are a few counts of this clonotype. The chain carries TRBV11-2 and TRBJ2-7; D is perhaps TRBD2 (6 bases). The CDR3 consists of 16 residues. Germline V gives CDR1 SGHAT, CDR2 FQNNGV. V was clipped by 1 base and J by 4 bases, with 17 bases between them. CDR3 nucleotide sequence: TGTGCCAGCAGCTTAGCGGGACTTTACTCGCCATACGAGCAGTACTTC. It codes for CASSLAGLYSPYEQYF.

This clonotype was observed at least ten times. The chain joins TRBV28 to TRBJ2-1; D is perhaps TRBD2 (5 bases). V lost 0 bases to trimming and J lost 7 bases, with 19 bases between them. Germline CDR1 MDHEN, CDR2 SYDVKM. The CDR3 is made up of 17 amino acids. The CDR3 DNA sequence: TGTGCCAGCAGTTTATGGGCTGTCGGGAAGGCCCGGAATGAGCAGTTCTTC. It encodes CASSLWAVGKARNEQFF.

This clonotype was found many times. This rearrangement joins TRBV20-1 to TRBJ2-7; 7 bases match TRBD2. The length of the CDR3 is 13 residues. Germline V gene data show CDR1 as DFQATT and CDR2 as SNEGSKA (reference sequence). V was clipped by 6 bases and J by 5 bases; unmatched bases: 10. The CDR3 DNA reads TGCAGTGCAAAAAGCGGGAACTTCCACGAGCAGTACTTC. It translates to CSAKSGNFHEQYF.

The sample holds a few counts of this clonotype. V and J are TRBV19 and TRBJ2-7, with D possibly matching TRBD1 (6 bases). V was pared by 7 bases and J by 6 bases, with 22 bases between. Germline V gene data show CDR1 as LNHDA and CDR2 as SQIVND (reference sequence). The CDR3 is 15 amino acids. CDR3 loop: CASTPRIGVGGEQYF. The DNA of the CDR3 is TGTGCCAGTACCCCCCGTATAGGGGTAGGGGGCGAGCAGTACTTC.

The chain combines TRBV6-2 or TRBV6-3 with TRBJ1-2; TRBD1 might be the D (5 bases). Trimming took 0 bases from V and 1 from J, leaving 12 bases between them. CDR3 length: 16 amino acids. Germline V CDR1 and CDR2: MNHEY, SVGEGT. In DNA form, the CDR3 reads TGTGCCAGCAGTTACTCAATGATACAGGATAACTATGGCTACACCTTC. This translates into CASSYSMIQDNYGYTF.

This clonotype came up a few times. The chain uses TRBV4-1 and TRBJ2-7; D gene ambiguous. The CDR3 totals 17 residues. V gave up 0 bases and J gave up 4 bases, with 19 bases separating them. Germline V CDR1 and CDR2: MGHRA, YSYEKL. CDR3 sequence: CASSQESTRQRGYEQYF. DNA for the CDR3: TGCGCCAGCAGCCAAGAGAGTACGAGGCAGCGTGGTTACGAGCAGTACTTC.

This clonotype came up many times. The chain has TRBV20-1 and TRBJ1-1; perhaps TRBD1 as D (6 bases). The V end was cut by 5 bases, the J end by 1 base, with 8 bases between. Germline V gene lookup returns CDR1 DFQATT and CDR2 SNEGSKA (reference sequence). The CDR3 extends over 12 amino acids. The DNA for the CDR3 is TGCAGTGCTGCCAGGGGGAACACTGAAGCTTTCTTT. This codes for CSAARGNTEAFF.

This clonotype has ten or more counts. This sequence joins TRBV11-2 and TRBJ2-5; D remains ambiguous. From germline, CDR1 is SGHAT and CDR2 FQNNGV. CDR3 length: 13 amino acids. Trimming took 2 bases from V and 5 from J, leaving 9 bases between them. CDR3: CASSLNSRETQYF. DNA of the CDR3: TGTGCCAGCAGCTTAAACAGTCGGGAGACCCAGTACTTC.

This clonotype was recorded at least ten times. The chain has TRBV24-1 and TRBJ2-1; TRBD2 aligns across 10 bases. Germline CDR1 is KGHDR and CDR2 is SFDVKD. The ends lost 4 bases at V and 6 bases at J; junction bases unmatched: 11. This CDR3 contains 17 residues. For the CDR3, the DNA is TGTGCCACCAGTGACCCTACTCTAGCGGGAGATCTCAATGAGCAGTTCTTC. It encodes CATSDPTLAGDLNEQFF.

This clonotype has at least ten counts. The CDR3 spells CSVVSGSGELFF. CDR3 bases: TGCAGCGTGGTTTCGGGGAGCGGGGAGCTGTTTTTT. The V and J genes are TRBV29-1 and TRBJ2-2, with a tentative D call TRBD2 (5 bases). The CDR3 spans 12 residues. Germline CDR1 reads SQVTM; CDR2 reads ANQGSEA. V was clipped by 6 bases and J by 7 bases, with 12 bases between them.

With respect to this clonotype: A much larger clone lies a single base off, so this may be a read error. Without the conserved terminal phenylalanine or tryptophan, this CDR3 likely stems from a read error. The CDR3 coding sequence is TGTGCCAGCAGTACTCTTCGGGGCGTAAGCTCCTACAATGAGCAGTTCTCC. Its protein is CASSTLRGVSSYNEQFS. The chain joins TRBV27 to TRBJ2-1; D tentatively reads TRBD1 or TRBD2 (5 bases each). Germline CDR1 MNHEY, CDR2 SMNVEV (reference sequence). The CDR3 spans 17 residues. V lost 5 bases and J lost 0, with 17 bases in between.

This clonotype was observed at least ten times. This rearrangement joins TRBV3-1 to TRBJ2-1; D assignment may be TRBD1 or TRBD2 (5 bases each). V gave up 1 base and J gave up 0 bases, with 16 bases separating them. This CDR3 contains 18 residues. In germline, CDR1 is LGHDT, CDR2 YNNKEL (reference sequence). In DNA form, the CDR3 reads TGTGCCAGCAGCCAAGGGGGGAGTGGCGAAAGCTCCTACAATGAGCAGTTCTTC. Protein product: CASSQGGSGESSYNEQFF.

The sample holds many counts of this clonotype. The CDR3 here is CASRQPSSVTEAFF. The CDR3 bases are TGTGCCAGCAGACAACCCAGCTCTGTAACTGAAGCTTTCTTT. The chain combines TRBV28 with TRBJ1-1, with D unclear. Per germline, CDR1 MDHEN and CDR2 SYDVKM. The CDR3 covers 14 residues. Deletions cut 6 bases from V and 5 bases from J, with 16 bases between.

There are many counts of this clonotype. The rearrangement links TRBV5-1 to TRBJ2-1, with TRBD2 matching 10 bases. Germline V gene sequence: CDR1 SGHRS, CDR2 YFSETQ. Unmatched junction bases numbered 6, after V lost 0 bases and J lost 6 bases. The CDR3 is 16 residues long. CDR3 DNA sequence: TGCGCCAGCAGCTTGGACCTAGCGGGAGTCGGCAATGAGCAGTTCTTC. Protein sequence: CASSLDLAGVGNEQFF.

This clonotype was seen more than once but under ten times. This chain connects TRBV20-1 to TRBJ2-1; D not resolved. V gave up 6 bases and J gave up 9 bases, with 12 bases separating them. The germline CDR1 and CDR2 sequences are DFQATT and SNEGSKA (reference sequence). The CDR3 is made up of 11 amino acids. CDR3 in amino acids: CSAPTWGEQFF. The CDR3 DNA sequence: TGCAGTGCCCCTACCTGGGGTGAGCAGTTCTTC.

This clonotype was observed at least ten times. The rearrangement links TRBV18 to TRBJ2-7, with TRBD2 as a possible D gene (5 bases). With 3 bases removed from V and 7 bases from J, the gap between germline ends came to 16 bases. CDR1 and CDR2 from the germline V gene are KGHSH and LQKENI. The CDR3 is 14 amino acids. CDR3 in DNA: TGTGCCAGCTCACCCTTCCGGGATTCTGGAGAGCAGTACTTC. The encoded protein is CASSPFRDSGEQYF.

This clonotype was counted at least ten times. This chain joins TRBV24-1 and TRBJ2-1; D is perhaps TRBD2 (8 bases). The CDR3 consists of 17 residues. V lost 2 bases and J lost 7, with 20 bases in between. Germline V gene lookup returns CDR1 KGHDR and CDR2 SFDVKD. The CDR3 protein is CATSDYPGRGLRNEQFF. The CDR3 DNA follows: TGTGCCACCAGTGATTACCCCGGGAGGGGGCTTCGGAATGAGCAGTTCTTC.

In its sample, this clonotype was seen a few times. The V call is TRBV6-1, the J call TRBJ1-1, with D tentatively TRBD1 (6 bases). The CDR3 contains 14 residues. CDR1 and CDR2 (germline): MNHNS, SASEGT. The ends were cut back, 3 bases at V and 0 bases at J, with 8 bases in the middle. Here the CDR3 DNA reads TGTGCCAGCAGTGACGACAGGTTGAACACTGAAGCTTTCTTT. It is translated as CASSDDRLNTEAFF.

The rearrangement joins TRBV20-1 to TRBJ2-1, with 12 bases that match TRBD2. The CDR3 is 15 amino acids. Germline V lookup: CDR1 DFQATT, CDR2 SNEGSKA (reference sequence). V shed 3 bases, J shed 9 bases, and the junction held 9 bases outside the gene matches. In nucleotides, the CDR3 is TGCAGTGCTAGTGTATCCGAGACTAGCGGGAGTGAGCAGTTCTTC. It translates to CSASVSETSGSEQFF.

This clonotype was counted many times. The chain couples TRBV20-1 to TRBJ2-7, with 9 nucleotides matching TRBD1. CDR3 length equals 12 residues. CDR1 DFQATT and CDR2 SNEGSKA come from the germline V gene (reference sequence). Here the CDR3 reads CTIRTGAYEQYF. The CDR3 DNA reads TGCACCATAAGGACAGGGGCCTACGAGCAGTACTTC.

The table lists this clonotype with many counts. CDR3 amino acids: CASSPDSGDEQYF. The CDR3 bases are TGTGCCAGCAGTCCGGACAGCGGTGACGAGCAGTACTTC. The chain joins TRBV7-2 to TRBJ2-7, with D tentatively TRBD1 (6 bases). CDR3 length equals 13 residues. Germline V lookup: CDR1 SGHTA, CDR2 FQGNSA. Trimming pared 6 bases from V and 5 bases from J, leaving 14 bases between. Together with reference TRBV7-2 and TRBJ2-7, the CDR3 gives the full variable domain: GAGVSQSPSNKVTEKGKDVELRCDPISGHTALYWYRQSLGQGLEFLIYFQGNSAPDKSGLPSDRFSAERTGGSVSTLTIQRTQQEDSAVYLCASSPDSGDEQYFGPGTRLTVT.

This clonotype showed up many times. The chain couples TRBV11-3 to TRBJ2-5; D uncertain. V lost 3 bases and J lost 5, with 4 bases in between. The germline V gene has CDR1 SGHNT and CDR2 YENEEA. CDR3 length equals 11 residues. CDR3 nucleotide sequence: TGTGCCAGCAGCTTCTACGAGACCCAGTACTTC. It codes for CASSFYETQYF.

There are many counts of this clonotype. This sequence joins TRBV2 and TRBJ2-5; D remains ambiguous. Per the germline V gene, CDR1 is SNHLY and CDR2 is FYNNEI. Trimming removed 8 bases at V and 2 bases at J, with 9 bases between. The CDR3 sequence is 12 residues long. The CDR3 is CASLGWQETQYF. The CDR3 DNA follows: TGTGCCAGCCTCGGATGGCAAGAGACCCAGTACTTC.

Notes on this clonotype: An end of the junction does not agree with germline; a read error may underlie this. This chain uses TRBV12-3 or TRBV12-4 with TRBJ2-1; TRBD2 matches 8 bases. The CDR3 runs 15 residues. The CDR3 spells CASSLSSGSYSEQFF. Written as DNA, the CDR3 is TGTGCCAGCAGTTTATCAAGCGGGAGCTACAGTGAGCAGTTCTTC.

This clonotype occurred a few times. The chain is built from TRBV20-1 and TRBJ2-7; 10 nucleotides line up with TRBD2. The CDR3 is 19 residues long. Trimming cost V 0 bases and J 7 bases; bases outside gene matches: 21. The germline V gene has CDR1 DFQATT and CDR2 SNEGSKA (reference sequence). The CDR3 DNA follows: TGCAGTGCTAGAGATCTTTCTGGACTAGCGGTATACGACGGATGGGAGCAGTACTTC. Amino acid sequence: CSARDLSGLAVYDGWEQYF.

The chain uses TRBV4-3 and TRBJ2-3; D may be TRBD1 or TRBD2 (5 bases each). V was clipped by 4 bases and J by 3 bases, with 14 bases between them. This CDR3 spans 15 amino acids. CDR1 is LGHNA, CDR2 YSLEER, per germline. CDR3 DNA: TGCGCCAGCAGCCCCAGAGGGACCATTACAGATACGCAGTATTTT. This codes for CASSPRGTITDTQYF.

The chain has TRBV7-2 and TRBJ2-1; TRBD1 agrees at 8 bases. V shed 5 bases, J shed 7 bases, and the junction held 7 bases outside the gene matches. CDR1 is SGHTA and CDR2 is FQGNSA in the germline V gene. This CDR3 comprises 14 residues. This chain's CDR3 is CASSPSQGANEQFF. The DNA for the CDR3 is TGTGCCAGCAGCCCGTCGCAGGGGGCGAATGAGCAGTTCTTC.

This clonotype appeared a few times. A read error may produce the germline difference seen at one junction end. The chain employs TRBV12-3 or TRBV12-4 and TRBJ2-7; a possible D gene is TRBD1 (5 bases). This CDR3 spans 13 amino acids. The CDR3 loop reads CASSFQGSYGQYF. In DNA, the CDR3 is TGTGCCAGCAGTTTCCAGGGTTCCTACGGGCAGTACTTC.